The 32 T cell receptor beta chains in this list originate from one sample, sequenced in a study of tumor and adjacent non-tumor tissue in lung cancer. RNA was extracted from bulk tissue without any cell sorting. TCRbeta libraries were built with three rounds of nested PCR, modified from ARM-PCR. From the multiplex PCR reads, TCRdb called clonotypes with MiXCR, one entry per CDR3 protein. The sample contains over 100,000 distinct CDR3 sequences, approximately 71% of which appear only once. The specimen sequenced was lung tumor tissue. The receptors shown here come from a woman aged 55-69 years with non-small cell lung cancer.

As regards this clonotype: This clone may be a read error of a much larger clone one base away. The rearrangement joins TRBV4-1 to TRBJ1-1, with D possibly being TRBD1 (5 bases). CDR1 MGHRA and CDR2 YSYEKL come from the germline V gene. The CDR3 is 16 residues long. In DNA form, the CDR3 reads TGCGCCAACAGCCAATCAGATCGCAGGGTCCGAACTGAAGCTTTCTTT. Translated, it gives CANSQSDRRVRTEAFF.

A single count supports this clonotype. One end of the junction does not line up with germline, which may come from a read error. The CDR3 coding sequence is TGCGCCAGCGAACGGGACCGAAATTCACCCCTCCAATTT. This sequence encodes CASERDRNSPLQF. The chain links TRBV28 to TRBJ1-6; perhaps TRBD1 as D (5 bases). CDR1 and CDR2 (germline): MDHEN, SYDVKM. CDR3 length: 13 amino acids.

As regards this clonotype: A read error may produce the germline difference seen at one junction end. V usage is TRBV11-3 and J usage is TRBJ1-1, with D unclear. The germline V gene has CDR1 SGHNT and CDR2 YENEEA. The CDR3 loop spans 18 amino acids. CDR3 sequence: CVSSWIRPPGWMNTEAFF. The CDR3, as DNA: TGTGTCAGCAGCTGGATTAGGCCGCCGGGATGGATGAACACTGAAGCTTTCTTT. Using reference TRBV11-3 and TRBJ1-1 for the parts outside the CDR3, the full variable domain is EAGVVQSPRYKIIEKKQPVAFWCNPISGHNTLYWYLQNLGQGPELLIRYENEEAVDDSQLPKDRFSAERLKGVDSTLKIQPAELGDSAVYLCVSSWIRPPGWMNTEAFFGQGTRLTVV.

The chain recombines TRBV10-2 with TRBJ2-1; D is possibly TRBD1 or TRBD2 (5 bases each). From germline, CDR1 is WSHSY and CDR2 SAAADI. Trimming cost V 10 bases and J 8 bases, with 18 bases left between them. The CDR3 is made up of 13 amino acids. CDR3 loop: CANSESGPYEQFF. CDR3 sequence (DNA): TGCGCCAATAGTGAGTCGGGGCCCTATGAGCAGTTCTTC.

Notes on this clonotype: The junction and the germline gene differ at one end; a read error may be behind it. The V and J genes are TRBV11-1 and TRBJ2-1; D gene uncertain. Germline CDR1 is SGHAT and CDR2 is FQDESV (reference sequence). The CDR3 consists of 13 residues. The CDR3, as DNA: TGTGCTAGCAACTTTTTGTCCTACAATGAGCAGTTCTTC. This encodes CASNFLSYNEQFF.

The chain joins TRBV6-5 to TRBJ2-1; 9 bases fit TRBD1. V was clipped by 9 bases and J by 8 bases; unmatched bases: 8. The CDR3 spans 13 residues. CDR1 and CDR2 from the germline V gene are MNHEY and SVGAGI. Here the CDR3 DNA reads TGTGCCAGTTACTCCGGACAGGGGTATGAGCAGTTCTTC. It specifies CASYSGQGYEQFF.

This clonotype showed up just once. The gene calls are TRBV11-2 and TRBJ2-1, with D perhaps matching TRBD1 or TRBD2 (6 bases each). The CDR3 has 15 residues. The germline gives CDR1 SGHAT, CDR2 FQNNGV. Trimming took 2 bases from V and 6 from J, leaving 14 bases between them. CDR3 coding DNA: TGTGCCAGCAGCTTATGGACGGGGGCCCTCAATGAGCAGTTCTTC. Translated: CASSLWTGALNEQFF.

Comments on this clonotype: One end of the junction does not line up with germline, which may come from a read error. V is TRBV11-3 and J is TRBJ2-1, with D hard to call. The CDR3 contains 12 residues. Looked up from germline, CDR1 is SGHNT and CDR2 is YENEEA. Written as DNA, the CDR3 is TGTACCAGCAGCTTAGATATTTATGAGCAGTTCTTC. This codes for CTSSLDIYEQFF.

With regard to this clonotype: A read error may be the cause here, since a much bigger clone is one base away. The gene calls are TRBV4-1 and TRBJ2-3; perhaps TRBD2 as D (6 bases). CDR3 length: 12 residues. The germline V gene has CDR1 MGHRA and CDR2 YSYEKL. Trimming shortened V by 8 bases and J by 4 bases, and 10 bases separated the two germline ends. The chain's CDR3 is CASGGIADTQYF. In DNA form, the CDR3 reads TGCGCCAGCGGGGGGATAGCAGATACGCAGTATTTT.

Comments on this clonotype: At one of its ends the junction is not consistent with the germline gene, which may arise from a read error. This chain connects TRBV5-8 to TRBJ2-3; no firm D call. The CDR3 contains 12 residues. CDR1 is SGHTS and CDR2 is YDEGEE in the germline V gene. For the CDR3, the DNA is TGTGCCAACTGTCTTAGTACAGATGCGCAGTATTTT. It translates to CANCLSTDAQYF.

Regarding this clonotype: A much larger clone is a single base away; this may be a read error. The chain is built from TRBV10-1 and TRBJ1-2; D might be TRBD1 (5 bases). The CDR3 covers 13 residues. Trimming pared 5 bases from V and 2 bases from J, leaving 9 bases between. CDR1 and CDR2 from the germline V gene are WNHNN and SYGVQD (reference sequence). CDR3 amino acids: CASSFHRNYGYTF. The CDR3 DNA sequence: TGCGCCAGCAGTTTTCACAGGAACTATGGCTACACCTTC.

This clonotype was observed at least ten times. The gene calls are TRBV6-1 and TRBJ2-2; TRBD1 agrees at 7 bases. This CDR3 is 14 amino acids long. V was clipped by 7 bases and J by 7 bases; unmatched bases: 9. Germline loops: CDR1 MNHNS, CDR2 SASEGT. CDR3 in DNA: TGTGCCAGCACCCAGGGACAGATAGACGGGGAGCTGTTTTTT. Protein sequence: CASTQGQIDGELFF.

Points on this clonotype: One end of the junction varies from germline; a read error may be responsible. The J gene is TRBJ1-6, the V gene TRBV11-2; D unresolved. The CDR3 contains 13 residues. CDR1 is SGHAT, CDR2 FQNNGV, per germline. CDR3 sequence reads: CASRFSYNSPLHF. The CDR3 DNA sequence: TGTGCCAGCAGGTTCTCATATAACTCACCCCTCCACTTT.

To note about this clonotype: It is likely a read error, because the conserved phenylalanine at the end of the CDR3 is missing. The gene calls are TRBV28 and TRBJ1-5, with TRBD1 matching 8 bases. The ends lost 7 bases at V and 0 bases at J; junction bases unmatched: 14. This CDR3 is built from 18 residues. CDR1 MDHEN and CDR2 SYDVKM come from the germline V gene. The CDR3 DNA sequence: TGTGCCAGCATCTCCTCGGACAGGGTGGCGCATAGCAATCAGCCCCAGCATATT. Its protein product is CASISSDRVAHSNQPQHI.

A remark on this clonotype: A clone one base away is much larger, so this may be a read error. The chain recombines TRBV5-6 with TRBJ2-1; 7 nucleotides align to TRBD1. CDR1 and CDR2 from the germline V gene are SGHDT and YYEEEE. The CDR3 covers 12 residues. In nucleotides, the CDR3 is TGTGCCAGCAGCTGGGGGACAGTTGAGCACTTCTTC. It specifies CASSWGTVEHFF.

V and J are TRBV20-1 and TRBJ2-1; 8 bases are shared with TRBD2. J lost 1 base, V lost 8 bases, and 10 bases had no gene match. The CDR3 consists of 15 residues. CDR1 and CDR2 (germline): DFQATT, SNEGSKA (reference sequence). CDR3 amino acids: CSTRIAGNSYNEQFF. The DNA of the CDR3 is TGCAGTACCAGGATAGCGGGGAATTCCTACAATGAGCAGTTCTTC.

Note on this clonotype: A much larger clonotype is one base distant, so this may be a read error. V usage is TRBV4-1 and J usage is TRBJ2-4, with TRBD1 matching over 7 bases. This CDR3 is built from 17 residues. Trimming removed 2 bases from V and 7 bases from J; junction bases left unmatched: 14. Germline loops: CDR1 MGHRA, CDR2 YSYEKL. The CDR3 DNA sequence: TGCGCCAGCAGCCAAAGTGTCTCGACAGGGATTTTGAACATTCAGTACTTC. This gives the protein CASSQSVSTGILNIQYF.

The sample holds one count of this clonotype. V is TRBV6-2 or TRBV6-3 and J is TRBJ1-4; D gene ambiguous. The germline V gene encodes CDR1 MNHEY and CDR2 SVGEGT. V was cut by 5 bases and J by 1 base, with 11 bases left in between. The CDR3 covers 15 residues. This CDR3 reads CASSGSDVTNEKLFF. As DNA, the CDR3 is TGTGCCAGCAGTGGATCAGACGTAACTAATGAAAAACTGTTTTTT.

With regard to this clonotype: Here the CDR3 omits its conserved ending phenylalanine or tryptophan, so a read error is the likely source. The chain joins TRBV11-1 to TRBJ1-1; TRBD1 might be the D (5 bases). The CDR3 is 13 amino acids. Germline V gene sequence: CDR1 SGHAT, CDR2 FQDESV (reference sequence). CDR3 protein: CANSRDCNTEAFY. The DNA for the CDR3 is TGTGCCAACAGCCGGGACTGCAACACTGAAGCTTTCTAT.

The chain joins TRBV11-3 to TRBJ2-2; 7 positions match TRBD1. CDR3 size: 15 residues. V shed 5 bases, J shed 3 bases, and the junction held 6 bases outside the gene matches. Germline CDR1 reads SGHNT; CDR2 reads YENEEA. CDR3 amino acids: CASSLRDSYTGELFF. The CDR3 DNA sequence: TGTGCCAGCAGCCTAAGGGACAGCTACACCGGGGAGCTGTTTTTT.

About this clonotype: A read error is likely, as this CDR3 ends without the conserved phenylalanine or tryptophan. This rearrangement joins TRBV4-3 to TRBJ2-5, with D possibly TRBD2 on 6 matching bases. Looked up from germline, CDR1 is LGHNA and CDR2 is YSLEER. The CDR3 is 15 residues long. The CDR3 region is CASSRHRDSQETQYI. The CDR3 bases are TGTGCCAGCAGTCGACACCGGGACTCACAAGAGACCCAGTACATC.

Concerning this clonotype itself: A read error may explain this, as a much larger clone is one base away. The chain combines TRBV6-5 with TRBJ1-5; 8 nucleotides agree with TRBD1. This CDR3 is built from 20 residues. V lost 2 bases to trimming and J lost 3 bases; unmatched junction nucleotides: 18. The V gene's germline CDR1 is MNHEY and CDR2 SVGAGI. CDR3 sequence (DNA): TGTGCCAGCAGTTACATTCGCGGGGGGACAGGATTTTCTAACAATCAGCCCCAGCATTTT. Translating gives CASSYIRGGTGFSNNQPQHF.

With respect to this clonotype: The junction and the germline gene differ at one end; a read error may be behind it. J is TRBJ2-7 and V is TRBV20-1; 12 bases match TRBD2. Germline lookup yields CDR1 DFQATT and CDR2 SNEGSKA (reference sequence). The CDR3 consists of 14 residues. The CDR3, as DNA: TGCAATGCTATACTAGCGGGGGGTCTGGATGAGCAGTACTTC. Encoded protein: CNAILAGGLDEQYF.

The sample holds many counts of this clonotype. The chain joins TRBV6-1 to TRBJ2-2; D is possibly TRBD1 or TRBD2 (5 bases each). Germline CDR1 and CDR2: MNHNS and SASEGT. The CDR3 has 14 amino acids. V was trimmed by 6 bases and J by 4 bases, leaving 12 bases between them. CDR3: CASSRDPLTGELFF. DNA for the CDR3: TGTGCCAGCAGCCGGGACCCACTCACCGGGGAGCTGTTTTTT.

In its sample, this clonotype was seen many times. V is TRBV20-1 and J is TRBJ2-5; tentatively, D is TRBD1 (7 bases). This CDR3 spans 13 amino acids. V shed 6 bases and J shed 4 bases, with 15 bases lying between them. CDR1 DFQATT and CDR2 SNEGSKA come from the germline V gene (reference sequence). Here the CDR3 reads CSAPWQGGETQYF. The CDR3 bases are TGCAGTGCCCCCTGGCAGGGGGGAGAGACCCAGTACTTC.

Notes on this clonotype: This may be a read error: a much more frequent sequence differs by one nucleotide. This rearrangement joins TRBV10-3 to TRBJ2-7; D is unresolved. The CDR3 extends over 14 amino acids. Germline V gives CDR1 ENHRY, CDR2 SYGVKD. Trimming took 5 bases from V and 3 from J, leaving 14 bases between them. The chain's CDR3 is CAISRASVGYEQYF. CDR3 bases: TGTGCCATCAGTCGGGCTAGTGTAGGCTACGAGCAGTACTTC.

Regarding this clonotype: This may arise from a read error, as a much more abundant clone is one base away. The chain has TRBV6-2 or TRBV6-3 and TRBJ1-4; D gene ambiguous. V was clipped by 10 bases and J by 2 bases, with 11 bases between them. CDR1 is MNHEY and CDR2 is SVGEGT in the germline V gene. This CDR3 region has 13 residues. CDR3 amino acids: CAIPYSTNEKLFF. The CDR3 coding sequence is TGTGCCATCCCCTACAGCACTAATGAAAAACTGTTTTTT.

This chain links TRBV20-1 with TRBJ1-2; D may be TRBD1 (5 bases). Germline CDR1 is DFQATT and CDR2 is SNEGSKA (reference sequence). This CDR3 has 12 amino acids. V lost 7 bases to trimming and J lost 4 bases, with 13 bases between them. DNA for the CDR3: TGCAGTGTTCGGACATTGGGCTATGGCTACACCTTC. It encodes CSVRTLGYGYTF.

This chain connects TRBV28 to TRBJ2-1; D is perhaps TRBD1 (5 bases). V was shortened by 11 bases and J by 10 bases, with 21 bases between the two germline ends. Germline CDR1 and CDR2: MDHEN and SYDVKM. CDR3 length: 13 amino acids. The CDR3 loop reads CAGSLPDRPEQFF. The DNA of the CDR3 is TGTGCCGGTAGTCTTCCAGACAGACCAGAGCAGTTCTTC.

As regards this clonotype: A read error is possible here, since a much larger clone lies one base away. The J gene is TRBJ2-7, the V gene TRBV6-1, with TRBD1 matching 12 bases. Germline V lookup: CDR1 MNHNS, CDR2 SASEGT. V lost 1 base to trimming and J lost 6 bases; unmatched junction nucleotides: 4. This CDR3 comprises 15 residues. CDR3 in DNA: TGTGCCAGCAGTGAAGGGGACAGGGGGCACTTCGAGCAGTACTTC. Translating it yields CASSEGDRGHFEQYF.

This clonotype is large by share. This sequence joins TRBV29-1 and TRBJ2-4; TRBD1 agrees at 8 bases. The CDR3 is 12 amino acids. Germline CDR1 and CDR2: SQVTM and ANQGSEA. V was pared by 5 bases and J by 7 bases, with 4 bases of the junction left unmatched. CDR3 in DNA: TGCAGCGTTACCAGGGGGCTGAACATTCAGTACTTC. Residues: CSVTRGLNIQYF.

A word on this clonotype: A junction end diverges from the germline sequence, so it may reflect a read error. The chain carries TRBV7-7 and TRBJ2-5; perhaps TRBD2 as D (6 bases). CDR1 and CDR2 from the germline V gene are SSHAT and FNYEAQ (reference sequence). This CDR3 contains 11 residues. For the CDR3, the DNA is TGTGCTAGCAGCTTGGGGGGGACCCAGTACTTC. Protein sequence: CASSLGGTQYF.